A single sample gave rise to the 29 T cell receptor beta chains below, sequenced in a study of blood T cell repertoires in COVID-19. Generated by immunoSEQ multiplex PCR, the TCRdb table keeps only in-frame clones and is missing some. The repertoire includes some 170,000 clones, 70% to 85% of them detected once, and around 15% sits in the top ten. Material: PBMCs or T cells enriched from blood (not recorded which). These receptors came from a man aged 45-65 years who had recovered from COVID-19.

The CDR3 spells CASSVGSPLMVATNEKLFF. DNA of the CDR3: TGTGCCAGCAGCGTAGGTTCCCCACTTATGGTTGCAACTAATGAAAAACTGTTTTTT. The chain combines TRBV9 with TRBJ1-4; no clear D gene. The germline CDR1 and CDR2 sequences are SGDLS and YYNGEE. The CDR3 sequence is 19 residues long. The V gene lost 0 bases and the J gene lost 0 bases, with 18 bases spanning the gap.

This rearrangement joins TRBV5-1 to TRBJ1-2; no definite D call. V was clipped by 7 bases and J by 2 bases, with 18 bases between them. The CDR3 covers 15 residues. CDR1 SGHRS and CDR2 YFSETQ come from the germline V gene. The CDR3 DNA follows: TGCGCCAGCTCCCCCGCGGCAGCTATGAACTATGGCTACACCTTC. Translation: CASSPAAAMNYGYTF.

The chain has TRBV7-8 and TRBJ1-6; 7 bases fit TRBD1. CDR1 is SGHVS, CDR2 FQNEAQ, per germline. This CDR3 has 14 amino acids. V lost 5 bases, J lost 9 bases, and 7 bases stayed unmatched. CDR3 bases: TGTGCCAGCAGCCTCCAGGGGGTTGGTTCACCCCTCCACTTT. Translating gives CASSLQGVGSPLHF.

This CDR3 reads CASSLPLEALHF. The CDR3 DNA reads TGTGCCAGCAGCCTTCCACTCGAGGCCCTCCACTTT. The chain recombines TRBV7-2 with TRBJ1-6; no definite D call. The V gene's germline CDR1 is SGHTA and CDR2 FQGNSA. V was shortened by 5 bases and J by 14 bases, with 13 bases between the two germline ends. The CDR3 contains 12 residues.

This rearrangement joins TRBV7-9 to TRBJ1-1; no clear D gene. V lost 5 bases, J lost 2 bases, and 12 bases lay in between. The germline V gene encodes CDR1 SEHNR and CDR2 FQNEAQ (reference sequence). The CDR3 is made up of 14 amino acids. CDR3 nucleotides: TGTGCCAGCAGCACTCGTGGCGGTAACACTGAAGCTTTCTTT. Translated, it gives CASSTRGGNTEAFF.

The chain links TRBV19 to TRBJ1-5; D is ambiguous. Trimming took off 4 bases at V and 5 bases at J, with 15 bases between the two ends. Per the germline V gene, CDR1 is LNHDA and CDR2 is SQIVND (reference sequence). The length of the CDR3 is 15 residues. The CDR3 DNA reads as TGTGCCAGTAGTAACGTTGGCCGTGTGCATCAGCCCCAGCATTTT. Protein product: CASSNVGRVHQPQHF.

The chain employs TRBV19 and TRBJ2-3; tentatively, D is TRBD2 (6 bases). The V end was cut by 6 bases, the J end by 4 bases, with 11 bases between. The CDR3 runs to 13 residues. Germline values: CDR1 LNHDA, CDR2 SQIVND (reference sequence). The CDR3 region is CASSTTRSDTQYF. The CDR3 DNA sequence: TGTGCCAGTAGCACGACTAGGTCAGATACGCAGTATTTT.

This rearrangement joins TRBV7-8 to TRBJ2-5; perhaps TRBD2 as D (6 bases). The germline gives CDR1 SGHVS, CDR2 FQNEAQ. The CDR3 consists of 13 residues. V lost 1 base and J 5 bases, leaving 8 bases between the germline ends. CDR3 nucleotide sequence: TGTGCCAGCAGCTTAGGAGGGAGGGAGACCCAGTACTTC. Translation: CASSLGGRETQYF.

The count of this clone is one. The rearrangement uses TRBV10-3 and TRBJ2-3, with 7 bases lining up with TRBD1. The CDR3 spans 13 residues. Unmatched junction bases numbered 8, after V lost 8 bases and J lost 6 bases. CDR1 and CDR2 from the germline V gene are ENHRY and SYGVKD. This CDR3 reads CAIEGAMGDTQYF. CDR3 nucleotide sequence: TGTGCCATCGAGGGGGCGATGGGCGATACGCAGTATTTT.

CDR3: CASSIVGAETQYF. CDR3 in DNA: TGTGCCAGTAGTATTGTGGGGGCAGAGACCCAGTACTTC. V is TRBV19 and J is TRBJ2-5, with D possibly TRBD1 on 6 matching bases. V lost 3 bases, J lost 4 bases, and 9 bases lay in between. The length of the CDR3 is 13 residues. Germline lookup yields CDR1 LNHDA and CDR2 SQIVND (reference sequence).

This rearrangement joins TRBV5-4 to TRBJ2-1; D might be TRBD1 (5 bases). The V end was cut by 7 bases, the J end by 2 bases, with 22 bases between. Germline lookup yields CDR1 SGHNT and CDR2 YYREEE (reference sequence). The CDR3 extends over 17 amino acids. CDR3 sequence: CASPGRAQLDTYNEQFF. The CDR3 DNA sequence: TGTGCCAGCCCTGGTAGGGCGCAGTTGGACACCTACAATGAGCAGTTCTTC.

The chain employs TRBV12-2 and TRBJ2-5; whether TRBD2, the table's D call, matches the DNA was not checked. TRBV12-2 is a recognized pseudogene. This CDR3 region has 16 residues. The CDR3 loop is CASRLVTSGGAETQYF. The CDR3 bases are TGTGCAAGTCGCTTAGTGACTAGCGGGGGGGCCGAGACCCAGTACTTC.

To note about this clone: Other DNA sequences of this sample code for an identical CDR3. The chain combines TRBV6-5 with TRBJ1-3; weak D call: TRBD1 (5 bases). V was clipped by 0 bases and J by 1 base, with 7 bases between them. Germline V gene lookup returns CDR1 MNHEY and CDR2 SVGAGI. The CDR3 consists of 15 residues. In DNA, the CDR3 is TGTGCCAGCAGTTACTCGGGGGGATCTGGAAACACCATATATTTT. This translates into CASSYSGGSGNTIYF.

The V call is TRBV5-1, the J call TRBJ2-5; TRBD2 is a possible D gene (7 bases). Trimming stripped 0 bases from V and 3 bases from J, with 18 bases between. The CDR3 length is 17 residues. Germline V gives CDR1 SGHRS, CDR2 YFSETQ. CDR3 in DNA: TGCGCCAGCAGCTTGGGGGGGGGCCGAGTCCGAGAAGAGACCCAGTACTTC. Translation: CASSLGGGRVREETQYF.

This clone was counted once. This sequence joins TRBV6-1 and TRBJ2-5; 13 nucleotides align to TRBD2. CDR1 is MNHNS and CDR2 is SASEGT in the germline V gene. V dropped 2 bases and J dropped 6; count of bases not matched to a gene: 12. The CDR3 sequence is 18 residues long. The CDR3 is CASSEKLPGTSGDKTQYF. In DNA, the CDR3 is TGTGCCAGCAGTGAAAAACTCCCAGGGACTAGCGGGGATAAGACCCAGTACTTC.

The chain carries TRBV5-6 and TRBJ2-5, with D possibly matching TRBD2 (5 bases). The germline V gene encodes CDR1 SGHDT and CDR2 YYEEEE. V was clipped by 0 bases and J by 5 bases, with 11 bases between them. The CDR3 has 14 amino acids. As DNA, the CDR3 is TGTGCCAGCAGCTTGGCGGGGAAGGAGGAGACCCAGTACTTC. Its protein product is CASSLAGKEETQYF.

This clone occurred a few times. CDR3 sequence reads: CASSFPRGYGYTF. CDR3 sequence (DNA): TGTGCCAGCAGTTTCCCCAGAGGCTATGGCTACACCTTC. The V call is TRBV12-3 or TRBV12-4, the J call TRBJ1-2; no reliable D call. The CDR3 sequence is 13 residues long. The ends were cut back, 3 bases at V and 4 bases at J, with 9 bases in the middle.

The chain is built from TRBV5-5 and TRBJ1-6; TRBD1 aligns across 7 bases. The CDR3 is made up of 15 amino acids. The germline gives CDR1 SGHKS, CDR2 YYEKEE (reference sequence). V shed 4 bases, J shed 7 bases, and the junction held 8 bases outside the gene matches. CDR3 sequence reads: CASSAVDRSNSPLHF. For the CDR3, the DNA is TGTGCCAGCAGCGCGGTGGACAGGAGCAATTCACCCCTCCACTTT.

CDR3 in amino acids: CASSLQGIPNEQFF. The DNA of the CDR3 is TGTGCCAGCAGCTTGCAGGGGATTCCGAATGAGCAGTTCTTC. The chain joins TRBV5-6 to TRBJ2-1; D is perhaps TRBD1 (6 bases). The CDR3 runs to 14 residues. Germline V CDR1 and CDR2: SGHDT, YYEEEE. V was shortened by 1 base and J by 7 bases, with 12 bases between the two germline ends.

The V call is TRBV7-6, the J call TRBJ2-3, with 11 bases identical to TRBD2. The CDR3 consists of 13 residues. Germline V lookup: CDR1 SGHVS, CDR2 FNYEAQ. Trimming took 6 bases from V and 8 from J; bases not matched to a gene: 4. The chain's CDR3 is CASRSTSGGTQYF. In nucleotides, the CDR3 is TGTGCCAGCAGGTCAACTAGCGGGGGTACGCAGTATTTT.

V and J are TRBV30 and TRBJ1-1, with 12 bases that match TRBD1. Trimming cost V 2 bases and J 2 bases; bases outside gene matches: 3. The CDR3 covers 15 residues. Germline V lookup: CDR1 GTSNPN, CDR2 SVGIG (reference sequence). Here the CDR3 reads CAWSPGQGANTEAFF. CDR3 nucleotide sequence: TGTGCCTGGAGTCCGGGACAGGGGGCCAACACTGAAGCTTTCTTT.

V is TRBV30 and J is TRBJ1-4; D might be TRBD1 (5 bases). CDR3 size: 13 residues. The V end lost 5 bases, the J end lost 10 bases, and 17 bases lay between the germline ends. Germline V lookup: CDR1 GTSNPN, CDR2 SVGIG (reference sequence). This CDR3 is CAWSAGTSGKLFF. The CDR3 region has the DNA TGTGCCTGGTCCGCTGGGACTTCGGGAAAACTGTTTTTT. Full variable domain (missing parts from reference TRBV30 and TRBJ1-4): SQTIHQWPATLVQPVGSPLSLECTVEGTSNPNLYWYRQAAGRGLQLLFYSVGIGQISSEVPQNLSASRPQDRQFILSSKKLLLSDSGFYLCAWSAGTSGKLFFGSGTQLSVL.

The chain carries TRBV6-1 and TRBJ2-1; TRBD2 matches 13 bases. V gave up 1 base and J gave up 2 bases; unmatched junction bases: 2. CDR1 is MNHNS, CDR2 SASEGT, per germline. CDR3 size: 17 residues. This CDR3 is CASSEGGLAGPYNEQFF. The CDR3 DNA follows: TGTGCCAGCAGTGAAGGGGGACTAGCGGGGCCCTACAATGAGCAGTTCTTC.

Remarks on this clone: Other DNA sequences in this specimen translate into the identical CDR3. The gene calls are TRBV5-1 and TRBJ1-2; D remains ambiguous. The germline V and J ends were trimmed by 0 bases and 4 bases, with 7 bases remaining between them. CDR1 and CDR2 (germline): SGHRS, YFSETQ. The CDR3 spans 13 residues. DNA of the CDR3: TGCGCCAGCAGCTTGGGGGAGCTCTATGGCTACACCTTC. Its protein is CASSLGELYGYTF.

This sequence joins TRBV28 and TRBJ1-2; a possible D gene is TRBD1 (5 bases). Germline-derived CDR1 and CDR2 are MDHEN and SYDVKM. The V and J ends lost 7 bases and 0 bases respectively, with 18 bases between them. The CDR3 covers 16 residues. The CDR3 reads CASTSQGGTSNYGYTF. CDR3 DNA sequence: TGTGCCAGCACTTCCCAGGGTGGTACATCTAACTATGGCTACACCTTC.

This sequence joins TRBV9 and TRBJ1-2, with 7 bases identical to TRBD1. The CDR3 sequence is 13 residues long. The V gene end was trimmed by 4 bases and the J gene end by 3 bases; junction bases not matched to a gene: 3. Germline V gives CDR1 SGDLS, CDR2 YYNGEE. CDR3: CASSFDRDYGYTF. CDR3 in DNA: TGTGCCAGCAGCTTCGACAGGGACTATGGCTACACCTTC.

This clone was recorded once. V usage is TRBV2 and J usage is TRBJ1-6; tentative D call: TRBD1 (5 bases). Per germline, CDR1 SNHLY and CDR2 FYNNEI. The CDR3 consists of 17 residues. Deletions cut 1 base from V and 0 bases from J, with 10 bases between. CDR3 nucleotides: TGTGCCAGCAGTGAAGAGGGGATAAGCTCCTATAATTCACCCCTCCACTTT. Residues: CASSEEGISSYNSPLHF.

This sequence joins TRBV6-5 and TRBJ1-5, with 8 positions matching TRBD1. The CDR3 covers 15 residues. The germline V gene has CDR1 MNHEY and CDR2 SVGAGI. With V trimmed by 5 bases and J by 3 bases, 6 bases remained unmatched. The CDR3 reads CASSPGQEINQPQHF. CDR3 nucleotides: TGTGCCAGCAGTCCGGGACAGGAGATCAATCAGCCCCAGCATTTT.

The chain couples TRBV30 to TRBJ2-7; possibly TRBD1 for D (6 bases). The length of the CDR3 is 13 residues. V lost 5 bases to trimming and J lost 6 bases, with 17 bases between them. Germline-derived CDR1 and CDR2 are GTSNPN and SVGIG (reference sequence). The CDR3 sequence is CAWVKQARGEQYF. Written as DNA, the CDR3 is TGTGCCTGGGTAAAGCAGGCCAGGGGCGAGCAGTACTTC.